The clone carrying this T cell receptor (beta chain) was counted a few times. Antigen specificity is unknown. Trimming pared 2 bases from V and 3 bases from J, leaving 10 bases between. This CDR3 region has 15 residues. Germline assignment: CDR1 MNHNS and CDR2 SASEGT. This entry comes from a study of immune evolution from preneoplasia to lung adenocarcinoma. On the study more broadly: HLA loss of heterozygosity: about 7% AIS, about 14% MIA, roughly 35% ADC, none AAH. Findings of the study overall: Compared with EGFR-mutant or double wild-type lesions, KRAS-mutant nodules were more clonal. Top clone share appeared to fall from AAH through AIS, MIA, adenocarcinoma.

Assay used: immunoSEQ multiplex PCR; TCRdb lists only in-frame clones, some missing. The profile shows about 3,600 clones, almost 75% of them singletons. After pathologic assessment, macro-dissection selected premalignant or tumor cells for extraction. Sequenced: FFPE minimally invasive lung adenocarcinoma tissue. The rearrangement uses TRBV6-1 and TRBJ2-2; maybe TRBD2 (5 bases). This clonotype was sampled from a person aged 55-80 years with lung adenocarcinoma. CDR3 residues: CASSELKGDTGELFF. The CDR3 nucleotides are TGTGCCAGCAGTGAATTAAAGGGAGACACCGGGGAGCTGTTTTTT.